This T cell receptor (beta chain) was found in a study of blood T cell repertoires in COVID-19. On the study more broadly: COVID-19 samples from acute and convalescent phases originated in the United States, Italy and Spain. T cells, B-cell-depleted T cells, or PBMCs provided the cDNA or gDNA that served as material.

V lost 2 bases to trimming and J lost 3 bases, with 14 bases between them. This CDR3 spans 15 amino acids. From germline, CDR1 is SGHVS and CDR2 FQNEAQ. In the original workflow: Using reference gene primer amplification, nucleated cell counts were estimated. The method was immunoSEQ multiplex PCR; TCRdb's version includes in-frame clones alone and lacks a portion of them. The D gene and trimming were derived from the DNA, and the V and J assignments and clone size from that table. Of some 150,000 clones listed, 80% to 90% were seen once; the top ten hold roughly 2.6%. The receptor comes from a human donor with acute or convalescent COVID-19. The donor label of this sample is uncertain. V usage is TRBV7-8 and J usage is TRBJ2-7, with D possibly being TRBD1 (7 bases). What was sequenced was peripheral blood. The CDR3 DNA is TGTGCCAGCAGCTTACGGGAGACAGGGAACTACGAGCAGTACTTC. Translating gives CASSLRETGNYEQYF.